These 16 T cell receptor beta chains came from one sample sequenced in a study of beta chain features in type 1 diabetes. The entirety of the isolated RNA underwent reverse transcription, so expressed TCRB transcripts were sequenced. Here immunoSEQ multiplex PCR was the method, and the copy in TCRdb shows in-frame clones only, minus some. Of hundreds of thousands of clones listed, 15% are singletons. Specimen: naive CD4+ T cells from blood. The receptors were sampled from a young man in good health.

The chain joins TRBV19 to TRBJ2-2; the match to TRBD1 covers 9 bases. With 6 bases clipped from V and 5 bases from J, the junction kept 1 base outside the gene matches. The CDR3 totals 13 residues. The V gene's germline CDR1 is LNHDA and CDR2 SQIVND (reference sequence). The CDR3 loop reads CASSGQGTGELFF. The CDR3 region has the DNA TGTGCCAGTAGCGGACAGGGGACCGGGGAGCTGTTTTTT. The entire variable domain, with the rest obtained from reference TRBV19 and TRBJ2-2, is as follows: DGGITQSPKYLFRKEGQNVTLSCEQNLNHDAMYWYRQDPGQGLRLIYYSQIVNDFQKGDIAEGYSVSREKKESFPLTVTSAQKNPTAFYLCASSGQGTGELFFGEGSRLTVL.

DNA of the CDR3: TGTGCCAGCAGTTCGGCTTTTGTGGCTTTCTTT. Amino acid sequence: CASSSAFVAFF. The genes are TRBV2 and TRBJ1-1; D is ambiguous. The germline V and J ends were trimmed by 5 bases and 11 bases, with 12 bases remaining between them. Per germline, CDR1 SNHLY and CDR2 FYNNEI. The CDR3 consists of 11 residues.

This clone turned up a few times. This sequence joins TRBV25-1 and TRBJ2-1; a possible D gene is TRBD2 (6 bases). The CDR3 covers 13 residues. The germline V and J ends were trimmed by 3 bases and 10 bases, with 13 bases remaining between them. Germline V gene sequence: CDR1 MGHDK, CDR2 SYGVNS. The CDR3 coding sequence is TGTGCCAGCAGTGATCGGAGGGACGGGGAGCAGTTCTTC. Translating it yields CASSDRRDGEQFF.

In its sample, this clone was seen a few times. V usage is TRBV4-3 and J usage is TRBJ2-7; TRBD1 aligns across 9 bases. V lost 3 bases, J lost 3 bases, and 6 bases stayed unmatched. This CDR3 comprises 15 residues. Germline CDR1 is LGHNA and CDR2 is YSLEER. This CDR3 is CASSQSGTGLYEQYF. The CDR3 DNA is TGCGCCAGCAGCCAGTCCGGGACAGGGCTCTACGAGCAGTACTTC.

This clone was picked up many times. Here the CDR3 reads CASSGTSGEIQYF. In nucleotides, the CDR3 is TGTGCCAGCAGTGGAACTAGCGGGGAAATTCAGTACTTC. The chain combines TRBV25-1 with TRBJ2-4, with 10 bases fitting TRBD2. The germline gives CDR1 MGHDK, CDR2 SYGVNS. The CDR3 is 13 amino acids. Trimming cost V 4 bases and J 10 bases; bases outside gene matches: 4.

This clone was counted a few times. Additional DNA sequences in this sample encode the identical CDR3. The V call is TRBV4-2, the J call TRBJ2-7; D ambiguous. There are 14 residues in the CDR3. Trimming shortened V by 1 base and J by 0 bases, and 7 bases separated the two germline ends. Germline V gives CDR1 LGHNA, CDR2 YNFKEQ. CDR3 in amino acids: CASSQGGNSYEQYF. CDR3 in DNA: TGTGCCAGCAGCCAAGGCGGTAACTCCTACGAGCAGTACTTC.

On this clone: Other nucleotide sequences from this sample produce the same CDR3. V is TRBV14 and J is TRBJ1-2, with unresolved D. The CDR3 runs to 13 residues. CDR1 and CDR2 (germline): SGHDN, FVKESK. The V end lost 0 bases, the J end lost 2 bases, and 4 bases lay between the germline ends. The CDR3 DNA reads TGTGCCAGCAGCCAAGAGAGGAACTATGGCTACACCTTC. It encodes CASSQERNYGYTF.

Only a few counts were recorded for this clone. This chain uses TRBV6-4 with TRBJ2-3; the match to TRBD2 covers 14 bases. Germline trimming cut 8 bases from V and 0 bases from J; bases unmatched to any gene: 10. The V gene's germline CDR1 is MRHNA and CDR2 SNTAGT. CDR3 length: 18 amino acids. The CDR3 region has the DNA TGTGCCAGCCTCGGGACTAGCGGGAGTAGGGGGAGCACAGATACGCAGTATTTT. Translation gives CASLGTSGSRGSTDTQYF.

This clone was seen a few times. The CDR3 DNA reads as TGTGCCAGCAGTCGTTCCCACAGGGAAGCTAACTATGGCTACACCTTC. It codes for CASSRSHREANYGYTF. The rearrangement joins TRBV27 to TRBJ1-2, with D tentatively TRBD1 (6 bases). The CDR3 is made up of 16 amino acids. Trimming cost V 5 bases and J 0 bases, with 16 bases left between them. Per germline, CDR1 MNHEY and CDR2 SMNVEV (reference sequence).

This clone was seen only a few times. Other DNA sequences of this sample code for an identical CDR3. This chain connects TRBV18 to TRBJ1-4, with a tentative D call TRBD1 (5 bases). This CDR3 contains 15 residues. Deletions cut 4 bases from V and 7 bases from J, with 16 bases between. The germline CDR1 and CDR2 sequences are KGHSH and LQKENI. CDR3 nucleotide sequence: TGTGCCAGCTCACGGGCCTGGGGGGACGCTGAAAAACTGTTTTTT. It translates to CASSRAWGDAEKLFF.

J is TRBJ2-3 and V is TRBV7-9, with D uncertain. V was trimmed by 1 base and J by 5 bases, leaving 10 bases between them. Germline CDR1 and CDR2: SEHNR and FQNEAQ (reference sequence). The CDR3 has 14 residues. The CDR3 reads CASSLVGSLDTQYF. In DNA form, the CDR3 reads TGTGCCAGCAGCTTAGTGGGATCCCTAGATACGCAGTATTTT.

This chain joins TRBV7-2 and TRBJ2-1; D gene uncertain. The V gene's germline CDR1 is SGHTA and CDR2 FQGNSA. V lost 1 base to trimming and J lost 10 bases, with 8 bases between them. This CDR3 spans 12 amino acids. The DNA for the CDR3 is TGTGCCAGCAGCTTAGTAGGCAGGGAGCAGTTCTTC. Amino acids: CASSLVGREQFF.

The chain couples TRBV4-2 to TRBJ1-6; perhaps TRBD1 as D (5 bases). Looked up from germline, CDR1 is LGHNA and CDR2 is YNFKEQ. Trimming removed 0 bases from V and 6 bases from J, with 12 bases in between. The CDR3 extends over 16 amino acids. In DNA, the CDR3 is TGTGCCAGCAGCCAAGACGTGGCAGGGATTAATTCACCCCTCCACTTT. Its translation is CASSQDVAGINSPLHF.

CDR3 bases: TGTGCCAGCAGCCATGACAGGGGTCTTGGCGAGCAGTACTTC. Translation gives CASSHDRGLGEQYF. This sequence joins TRBV27 and TRBJ2-7, with 8 bases aligning to TRBD1. V gave up 6 bases and J gave up 6 bases; unmatched junction bases: 10. CDR1 and CDR2 from the germline V gene are MNHEY and SMNVEV (reference sequence). CDR3 length equals 14 residues.

This clone was seen only a few times. The chain uses TRBV4-1 and TRBJ1-5; no clear D gene. Trimming took off 4 bases at V and 0 bases at J, with 13 bases between the two ends. There are 16 residues in the CDR3. Germline CDR1 is MGHRA and CDR2 is YSYEKL. CDR3 DNA: TGCGCCAGCAGCCTCGGACGAGGGAATAGCAATCAGCCCCAGCATTTT. Protein sequence: CASSLGRGNSNQPQHF.

This clone was counted a few times. CDR3 region: CASTRSGEATNEKLFF. The CDR3 DNA follows: TGTGCCAGCACACGGAGCGGGGAGGCAACTAATGAAAAACTGTTTTTT. This chain joins TRBV4-2 and TRBJ1-4; D is uncertain. This CDR3 contains 16 residues. V was pared by 7 bases and J by 0 bases, with 15 bases between. Germline V gene lookup returns CDR1 LGHNA and CDR2 YNFKEQ.